The 7 T cell receptor beta chains given below trace back to one sample, sequenced in a study of blood T cell repertoires in COVID-19. Using immunoSEQ multiplex PCR, the repertoire was profiled, and TCRdb retains in-frame clones only, with some absent. Counted here are approximately 200,000 clones, roughly 87% occurring once; the ten biggest clones make up 9.5% to 14%. Sequencing was carried out using PBMCs or T cells enriched from blood (not recorded which). Every receptor here comes from a man in his thirties or forties who had recovered from COVID-19.

The chain is built from TRBV7-2 and TRBJ2-3; 9 bases line up with TRBD2. Germline CDR1 reads SGHTA; CDR2 reads FQGNSA. The V and J ends lost 4 bases and 6 bases, in that order; junction bases with no gene match: 14. The CDR3 has 17 amino acids. The CDR3 DNA sequence: TGTGCCAGCAGCTCTGCCCCTCTTGCGGGGGGGCCGGATACGCAGTATTTT. Protein product: CASSSAPLAGGPDTQYF.

The rearrangement joins TRBV6-1 to TRBJ2-7; 14 nucleotides agree with TRBD2. The germline gives CDR1 MNHNS, CDR2 SASEGT. The CDR3 totals 15 residues. V lost 1 base and J lost 5; bases outside the gene matches: 1. The CDR3 loop is CASSEVTSGRDEQYF. The CDR3 bases are TGTGCCAGCAGTGAAGTGACTAGCGGGAGGGACGAGCAGTACTTC.

This chain links TRBV7-9 with TRBJ2-7; 7 positions match TRBD1. This CDR3 has 14 amino acids. Germline values: CDR1 SEHNR, CDR2 FQNEAQ (reference sequence). Trimming at V came to 6 bases and at J to 5 bases, leaving 10 bases not matched to a gene. CDR3 amino acids: CASSRDSPFHEQYF. The CDR3 DNA reads TGTGCCAGCAGTCGGGACAGCCCTTTTCACGAGCAGTACTTC.

The chain uses TRBV27 and TRBJ1-2, with D possibly matching TRBD1 (5 bases). Per the germline V gene, CDR1 is MNHEY and CDR2 is SMNVEV (reference sequence). The CDR3 length is 13 residues. Trimming pared 3 bases from V and 5 bases from J, leaving 10 bases between. The CDR3 region is CASSFAGGYGYTF. The CDR3 DNA reads TGTGCCAGCAGTTTCGCGGGGGGGTATGGCTACACCTTC.

This chain uses TRBV3-1 (or the pseudogene TRBV3-2) with TRBJ2-4, with 7 bases fitting TRBD1. Germline CDR1 and CDR2: LGHDT and YNNKEL (reference sequence). This CDR3 is 16 amino acids long. The ends lost 4 bases at V and 0 bases at J; junction bases unmatched: 6. CDR3 in amino acids: CASSRDSLLAKNIQYF. CDR3 nucleotide sequence: TGTGCCAGCAGCCGGGACAGCCTTCTAGCCAAAAACATTCAGTACTTC.

J is TRBJ1-5 and V is TRBV13; TRBD1 aligns across 7 bases. Germline V gene lookup returns CDR1 PRHDT and CDR2 FYEKMQ (reference sequence). Trimming at V came to 0 bases and at J to 6 bases, leaving 11 bases not matched to a gene. There are 17 residues in the CDR3. The CDR3 spells CASSLGTTGTVSQPQHF. The CDR3 nucleotides are TGTGCCAGCAGCTTAGGGACGACAGGGACCGTTAGTCAGCCCCAGCATTTT. The entire variable domain, with the rest obtained from reference TRBV13 and TRBJ1-5, is as follows: AAGVIQSPRHLIKEKRETATLKCYPIPRHDTVYWYQQGPGQDPQFLISFYEKMQSDKGSIPDRFSAQQFSDYHSELNMSSLELGDSALYFCASSLGTTGTVSQPQHFGDGTRLSIL.

This CDR3 reads CASSWQGINQPQHF. The CDR3 DNA reads as TGTGCCAGCAGCTGGCAGGGGATCAATCAGCCCCAGCATTTT. The chain uses TRBV7-9 and TRBJ1-5; D might be TRBD1 (6 bases). The CDR3 loop spans 14 amino acids. Trimming stripped 4 bases from V and 3 bases from J, with 10 bases between. In germline, CDR1 is SEHNR, CDR2 FQNEAQ (reference sequence).